This T cell receptor beta chain emerged from a study of blood T cell repertoires in COVID-19 (TCRdb year 2020). Looking at the study overall: The collaborator samples originated in the United States, Italy and Spain and spanned the acute and convalescent phases of COVID-19. A freely available public database, intended as a resource for researchers studying the immune response to SARS-CoV-2, is where the repertoires were released. The material from the prospective study consisted of cDNA or gDNA derived from T cells, B-cell-depleted T cells, or PBMCs. Subjects who had been exposed to COVID-19, were actively infected with it, or had recovered from it provided the deeply sampled blood TCRbeta repertoires that made up the dataset. Sample metadata almost always included a de-identified subject ID, COVID-19 status, age in years and sex. Where available, HLA class I and class II types were obtained from metadata supplied by the sample provider rather than from assay-based typing. Samples were obtained from the ongoing ImmuneRACE study (first 160 participants) and from 1,200 or so subjects provided by 6 global collaborators.

Whole blood was collected in K2EDTA tubes by collaborating institutions according to the institutions' own protocols. Collaborator samples were shipped for TCRbeta analysis as frozen whole blood, isolated PBMCs, or DNA extracted from either sample type. Reading the germline V gene (reference sequence) gives CDR1 LNHDA and CDR2 SQIVND. From its cysteine to its phenylalanine, the CDR3 spans 15 amino acids. Of all the DNA, just the CDR3 is kept, 45 bases in frame from base 1. Compared with germline, V lacks 5 bases and J lacks 1 base; bases without a gene match: 6. A note on this clone: It has no known antigen specificity. No much larger clonotype is one base removed from it; base qualities were not supplied.

The study at large found these results: How much clinical and demographic metadata was included differed by source and by participant, and the metadata was provided uncurated.

TCRbeta CDR3 regions were amplified from genomic DNA using the immunoSEQ Assay, a bias-controlled multiplex PCR. Regarding the original processing steps: Nucleated cell counts per sample were estimated from amplification of reference gene primers within the assay. To quantify the absolute abundance of each unique TCRbeta CDR3 rearrangement, sequence reads were collapsed and filtered. For each sample, productive Simpson clonality was calculated as the square root of Simpson's diversity index over productive rearrangements. The immuneACCESS repertoire file appears here via TCRdb, limited to in-frame rearrangements. These files lack a portion of the clones; in checked studies, under half of the deficit traces to unresolved V genes, and the cause of the others is not known. V and J calls and clone size are copied from that table; D and trimming were computed from the DNA. The sample table records around 70,000 clones; more than 60% of these occur just once. The top ten constitute roughly 20% of the sample.

This TCR derives from a human donor in a cohort sampled during active COVID-19. The source material was peripheral blood. The receptor chain draws on TRBV19 and TRBJ2-3; the central 7 bases match TRBD2. CDR3 protein: CASSRPGLGTDTQYF. The DNA sequence is given as TGTGCCAGTAGTCGCCCCGGACTAGGCACAGATACGCAGTATTTT.